This T cell receptor beta chain was sequenced for a study of T-cell reconstitution after alpha-beta-depleted transplantation in children. This clonotype has a handful of counts. Construction of the TCRbeta library involved unique molecular identifiers. MiXCR, applied by TCRdb to the PCR reads, yields one record per CDR3 protein. This table has about 72,000 distinct CDR3 sequences, 6% to 8% appearing once. CDR3 length equals 16 residues. V was trimmed by 4 bases and J by 7 bases, leaving 17 bases between them. Germline V gene data show CDR1 as LGHNA and CDR2 as YNFKEQ. The chain couples TRBV4-2 to TRBJ1-6, with TRBD1 as a possible D gene (5 bases). The sample consisted of PBMCs from the stem cell graft donor, taken from the stem cell graft. The sequence was collected from a human donor who donated a stem cell graft to a child with acute lymphoblastic leukemia. The CDR3, as DNA: TGTGCCAGCAGCCTCGGGGGAGGGCTTGTGAATTCACCCCTCCACTTT. Amino acids: CASSLGGGLVNSPLHF.